Presented here are 12 T cell receptor beta chains from one specimen sequenced in a study of T cells in Graves' hyperthyroidism and ophthalmopathy. The investigators amplified TCR beta CDR3 regions from RNA transcripts. HTBI primers were the set used in a first-round RT-PCR of the TCR CDR3. TCRdb ran MiXCR on the multiplex PCR reads and lists one entry per CDR3 protein. Found here are about 360,000 distinct CDR3 sequences, 13% of them singletons; the top ten hold around a tenth. The sequenced sample was blood. These receptor sequences come from a woman under 30 with Graves' hyperthyroidism.

The chain links TRBV5-6 to TRBJ2-1; a weak D match, TRBD2 (5 bases). V was cut by 0 bases and J by 0 bases, with 16 bases left in between. CDR1 and CDR2 (germline): SGHDT, YYEEEE. The length of the CDR3 is 18 residues. The CDR3 here is CASSLALFSASSYNEQFF. CDR3 in DNA: TGTGCCAGCAGCTTGGCCTTGTTTAGCGCGAGCTCCTACAATGAGCAGTTCTTC.

This clonotype was counted ten times or more. The chain uses TRBV13 and TRBJ2-7, with D unclear. This CDR3 contains 14 residues. V lost 1 base and J 2 bases, leaving 9 bases between the germline ends. The germline gives CDR1 PRHDT, CDR2 FYEKMQ (reference sequence). This CDR3 reads CASSLVASPYEQYF. For the CDR3, the DNA is TGTGCCAGCAGCTTAGTCGCGTCACCCTACGAGCAGTACTTC.

Many counts were recorded for this clonotype. The chain couples TRBV27 to TRBJ1-1, with 8 bases lining up with TRBD1. Germline values: CDR1 MNHEY, CDR2 SMNVEV (reference sequence). Losses at the gene ends were 5 bases for V and 4 bases for J; bases not matched to a gene: 12. This CDR3 has 16 amino acids. This chain's CDR3 is CASSLTAGGGSTEAFF. CDR3 DNA sequence: TGTGCCAGCAGTCTAACAGCAGGGGGCGGGAGCACTGAAGCTTTCTTT.

The sample holds many counts of this clonotype. The rearrangement uses TRBV3-1 and TRBJ1-5; 7 bases fit TRBD1. The germline V gene has CDR1 LGHDT and CDR2 YNNKEL (reference sequence). CDR3 size: 14 residues. The V gene end was trimmed by 4 bases and the J gene end by 3 bases; junction bases not matched to a gene: 3. In DNA, the CDR3 is TGTGCCAGCAGCCGGGACAGCTACAATCAGCCCCAGCATTTT. This sequence encodes CASSRDSYNQPQHF.

This clonotype has ten or more counts. The rearrangement links TRBV6-2 or TRBV6-3 to TRBJ2-4; tentative D call: TRBD2 (5 bases). The CDR3 consists of 16 residues. V was cut by 2 bases and J by 6 bases, with 17 bases left in between. CDR1 and CDR2 from the germline V gene are MNHEY and SVGEGT. CDR3 in DNA: TGTGCCAGCAGTTACCCCGCGACTAACCATCGAAACATTCAGTACTTC. This gives the protein CASSYPATNHRNIQYF.

This clonotype has a count of ten or more. This chain joins TRBV2 and TRBJ2-3; 9 bases align to TRBD1. The CDR3 contains 15 residues. V shed 7 bases and J 3 bases; nucleotides not matched to a gene: 8. Germline V gene sequence: CDR1 SNHLY, CDR2 FYNNEI. The CDR3 spells CASNPGQGRTDTQYF. The CDR3 DNA sequence: TGTGCCAGCAACCCGGGACAGGGAAGGACAGATACGCAGTATTTT.

This clonotype was observed at least ten times. The chain recombines TRBV27 with TRBJ2-7; D tentatively fits TRBD1 or TRBD2 (5 bases each). Germline CDR1 reads MNHEY; CDR2 reads SMNVEV (reference sequence). The CDR3 loop spans 16 amino acids. V was trimmed by 6 bases and J by 2 bases, leaving 20 bases between them. DNA of the CDR3: TGTGCCAGCAGACCCCTCAGGGCGGACTTAACCTACGAGCAGTACTTC. It is translated as CASRPLRADLTYEQYF.

This clonotype has a count of ten or more. The chain couples TRBV28 to TRBJ1-1, with 8 bases matching TRBD1. Germline CDR1 and CDR2: MDHEN and SYDVKM. J gave up 10 bases and V 4 bases, and 11 bases lay outside the gene matches. The CDR3 extends over 14 amino acids. CDR3 protein: CASSSIDRGGSAFF. For the CDR3, the DNA is TGTGCCAGCAGTTCGATCGACAGGGGAGGTTCAGCTTTCTTT.

The rearrangement joins TRBV27 to TRBJ1-3; 7 positions agree with TRBD1. The CDR3 contains 18 residues. After removal of 6 bases from V and 1 base from J, the junction contained 15 bases not matched to a gene. Germline CDR1 and CDR2: MNHEY and SMNVEV (reference sequence). The CDR3 region is CASSPSGQLYLSGNTIYF. The CDR3 DNA follows: TGTGCCAGCAGCCCATCGGGACAGCTTTACCTATCTGGAAACACCATATATTTT.

This clonotype was detected a few times. A much larger clone differs from this one at a single base, so this may be a read error. The gene calls are TRBV20-1 and TRBJ2-7; D tentatively fits TRBD1 or TRBD2 (5 bases each). V lost 6 bases to trimming and J lost 0 bases, with 12 bases between them. Germline V gives CDR1 DFQATT, CDR2 SNEGSKA (reference sequence). This CDR3 spans 13 amino acids. CDR3 sequence (DNA): TGCAGTGCGGATTGGGACGGCTCCTACGAGCAGTACTTC. Its translation is CSADWDGSYEQYF.

This clonotype was observed many times. The CDR3 protein is CASSPMDRGDNEQFF. CDR3 DNA: TGTGCCAGCTCACCTATGGACAGGGGGGACAATGAGCAGTTCTTC. This chain uses TRBV18 with TRBJ2-1; TRBD1 matches at 10 bases. The junction had 4 bases not matched to a gene; V was cut back by 3 bases and J by 5 bases. Germline V gene sequence: CDR1 KGHSH, CDR2 LQKENI. The CDR3 loop spans 15 amino acids. Together with reference TRBV18 and TRBJ2-1, the CDR3 gives the full variable domain: NAGVMQNPRHLVRRRGQEARLRCSPMKGHSHVYWYRQLPEEGLKFMVYLQKENIIDESGMPKERFSAEFPKEGPSILRIQQVVRGDSAAYFCASSPMDRGDNEQFFGPGTRLTVL.

The table lists this clonotype with a few counts. The chain joins TRBV20-1 to TRBJ2-7; 9 bases map to TRBD1. Germline CDR1 reads DFQATT; CDR2 reads SNEGSKA (reference sequence). V was clipped by 5 bases and J by 3 bases; unmatched bases: 5. The CDR3 runs to 13 residues. The CDR3 sequence is CSAGRDRDYEQYF. CDR3 coding DNA: TGCAGTGCTGGCCGGGACAGGGACTACGAGCAGTACTTC.